These 9 T cell receptor beta chains came from one sample sequenced in a study of T cell responses to AZD1222 COVID-19 vaccine. The repertoire was sequenced with immunoSEQ multiplex PCR; TCRdb's copy has only in-frame clones and lacks some. The sample includes about 96,000 clones, roughly nine tenths of them seen just once. This specimen was peripheral blood, taken on day 0 of AZD1222 vaccination. All receptors come from an adult in good health.

This chain connects TRBV7-9 to TRBJ2-5; 7 bases agree with TRBD1. J gave up 1 base and V 4 bases, and 3 bases lay outside the gene matches. This CDR3 is 14 amino acids long. The germline gives CDR1 SEHNR, CDR2 FQNEAQ (reference sequence). The CDR3 bases are TGTGCCAGCAGCTCTGACAGGGCCCAAGAGACCCAGTACTTC. Encoded protein: CASSSDRAQETQYF.

J is TRBJ1-2 and V is TRBV5-1; D might be TRBD1 (5 bases). This CDR3 region has 15 residues. Deletions cut 0 bases from V and 0 bases from J, with 9 bases between. Germline V gives CDR1 SGHRS, CDR2 YFSETQ. CDR3 residues: CASSLGGASNYGYTF. In DNA, the CDR3 is TGCGCCAGCAGCTTGGGAGGGGCTTCTAACTATGGCTACACCTTC.

This clone has only one observation. The V and J genes are TRBV24-1 and TRBJ1-2, with 10 bases matching TRBD1. Trimming cost V 4 bases and J 8 bases; bases outside gene matches: 9. The CDR3 is 15 amino acids. Germline assignment: CDR1 KGHDR and CDR2 SFDVKD. The CDR3 region has the DNA TGTGCCACCAGTGAAGAAGGGACAGGGGCTGGGGGCTACACCTTC. This translates into CATSEEGTGAGGYTF.

The J gene is TRBJ1-1, the V gene TRBV11-2, with D perhaps matching TRBD1 (5 bases). Germline V lookup: CDR1 SGHAT, CDR2 FQNNGV. This CDR3 region has 15 residues. The V gene lost 5 bases and the J gene lost 4 bases, with 17 bases spanning the gap. This CDR3 is CASSPTGGSGTEAFF. The DNA of the CDR3 is TGTGCCAGCAGCCCAACCGGGGGGAGTGGCACTGAAGCTTTCTTT. Full variable domain (outside the CDR3, taken from reference TRBV11-2 and TRBJ1-1): EAGVAQSPRYKIIEKRQSVAFWCNPISGHATLYWYQQILGQGPKLLIQFQNNGVVDDSQLPKDRFSAERLKGVDSTLKIQPAKLEDSAVYLCASSPTGGSGTEAFFGQGTRLTVV.

The rearrangement uses TRBV4-2 and TRBJ2-5; D is perhaps TRBD1 or TRBD2 (5 bases each). V lost 1 base to trimming and J lost 1 base, with 13 bases between them. The CDR3 extends over 16 amino acids. CDR1 and CDR2 from the germline V gene are LGHNA and YNFKEQ. This CDR3 reads CASSQGGSQGQETQYF. CDR3 coding DNA: TGTGCCAGCAGCCAAGGGGGGTCTCAGGGCCAAGAGACCCAGTACTTC.

This clone was seen just once. The V gene is TRBV30, the J gene TRBJ2-5; the D is unclear. CDR1 GTSNPN and CDR2 SVGIG come from the germline V gene (reference sequence). V gave up 1 base and J gave up 7 bases, with 10 bases separating them. The CDR3 totals 12 residues. CDR3: CAWSEGLLTQYF. CDR3 sequence (DNA): TGTGCCTGGAGTGAAGGGCTCCTGACCCAGTACTTC.

The V and J genes are TRBV5-6 and TRBJ1-1; possible D gene TRBD1, 5 bases. CDR3 length equals 15 residues. The ends were cut back, 4 bases at V and 1 base at J, with 14 bases in the middle. The germline CDR1 and CDR2 sequences are SGHDT and YYEEEE. The CDR3 coding sequence is TGTGCCAGCAGCCTAACCGCAACAGGGAACACTGAAGCTTTCTTT. It codes for CASSLTATGNTEAFF.

This rearrangement joins TRBV5-1 to TRBJ2-1; 9 bases line up with TRBD2. Germline V gene data show CDR1 as SGHRS and CDR2 as YFSETQ. V shed 0 bases, J shed 3 bases, and the junction held 4 bases outside the gene matches. The CDR3 consists of 16 residues. In DNA, the CDR3 is TGCGCCAGCAGCTTGGGGGCAGCGGGAGGCTACAATGAGCAGTTCTTC. Protein product: CASSLGAAGGYNEQFF.

This chain connects TRBV6-5 to TRBJ1-3; 8 positions match TRBD1. Germline-derived CDR1 and CDR2 are MNHEY and SVGAGI. CDR3 length equals 15 residues. V shed 5 bases, J shed 0 bases, and the junction held 3 bases outside the gene matches. This chain's CDR3 is CASSRTGLSGNTIYF. CDR3 DNA: TGTGCCAGCAGTCGGACAGGGCTCTCTGGAAACACCATATATTTT.